Reported below is one T cell receptor beta chain. Antigen specificity is unknown. These data are taken from a study of response to subunit inactivated influenza vaccine. TCRdb fed the RT-PCR reads into MiXCR, producing one record per CDR3 protein. The sample holds around 490,000 distinct CDR3 sequences, approximately 7.7% seen once. Broader study findings: Each seasonal flu vaccination may recruit only limited new T cells, authors suggested.

The sample in question was PBMCs from blood, obtained around 25 months after vaccination. This TCR derives from a man aged 45-69 years who received an inactivated influenza vaccine.

DNA for the CDR3: TGTGCCAGCAGAGAGGGGACAGGGAGCGCAGATACGCAGTATTTT. It encodes CASREGTGSADTQYF. V usage is TRBV6-1 and J usage is TRBJ2-3, with TRBD1 identical over 9 bases. The CDR3 is 15 amino acids. CDR1 MNHNS and CDR2 SASEGT come from the germline V gene. J was trimmed by 4 bases and V by 6 bases; bases with no gene match: 8.